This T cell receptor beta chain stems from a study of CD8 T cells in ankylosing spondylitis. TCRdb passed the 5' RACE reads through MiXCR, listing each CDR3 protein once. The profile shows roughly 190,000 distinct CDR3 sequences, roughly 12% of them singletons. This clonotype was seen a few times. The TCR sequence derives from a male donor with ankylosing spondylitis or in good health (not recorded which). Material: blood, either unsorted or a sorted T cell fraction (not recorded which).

The CDR3 bases are TGTGCCAGCAGCTTAGTCCCCGCGGCCGTCATGAACACTGAAGCTTTCTTT. Its protein is CASSLVPAAVMNTEAFF. The chain recombines TRBV11-2 with TRBJ1-1; D remains ambiguous. V lost 1 base, J lost 0 bases, and 15 bases lay in between. CDR3 length: 17 amino acids. Germline CDR1 is SGHAT and CDR2 is FQNNGV. The entire variable domain, with the rest obtained from reference TRBV11-2 and TRBJ1-1, is as follows: EAGVAQSPRYKIIEKRQSVAFWCNPISGHATLYWYQQILGQGPKLLIQFQNNGVVDDSQLPKDRFSAERLKGVDSTLKIQPAKLEDSAVYLCASSLVPAAVMNTEAFFGQGTRLTVV.